Presented here are 4 T cell receptor beta chains from one specimen sequenced in a study of spatial heterogeneity in lung cancer. TCRdb used MiXCR to reprocess the 5' RACE reads, holding one entry per CDR3 protein. The table shows about 13,000 distinct CDR3 sequences, with 3.9% occurring only once. Documented time point: sample taken at primary tumor resection. Sequencing covered unsorted whole RNA taken from tumor, nontumor lung or frozen PBMC. The source material was PBMCs, sampled at surgery. The receptors derive from a male donor with early-stage non-small cell lung cancer.

This clonotype was recorded many times. For a library built for alpha chains, this beta chain is a stray read; little rests on its size. The rearrangement joins TRBV28 to TRBJ2-7; 7 bases agree with TRBD1. Germline CDR1 reads MDHEN; CDR2 reads SYDVKM. Trimming took 6 bases from V and 2 from J; bases not matched to a gene: 10. The CDR3 totals 15 residues. In DNA form, the CDR3 reads TGTGCCAGCAGGACAATGGACAGGCGTACCTACGAGCAGTACTTC. Its protein is CASRTMDRRTYEQYF.

This clonotype turned up a few times. This beta chain is a stray read from a library made for alpha chains; its abundance is not meaningful. This chain uses TRBV7-2 with TRBJ2-7; the D call may be TRBD1 or TRBD2 (6 bases each). V was cut by 5 bases and J by 6 bases, with 20 bases left in between. Germline CDR1 and CDR2: SGHTA and FQGNSA. This CDR3 contains 15 residues. This CDR3 is CASSPPGGRVGEQYF. CDR3 DNA: TGTGCCAGCAGCCCGCCCGGGGGCCGGGTAGGCGAGCAGTACTTC.

Many counts were recorded for this clonotype. Found in a library prepared for alpha chains, this beta chain is an off-target read, and its abundance has little meaning. The gene calls are TRBV28 and TRBJ2-1; 10 bases map to TRBD2. The CDR3 is made up of 15 amino acids. The V gene end was trimmed by 5 bases and the J gene end by 7 bases; junction bases not matched to a gene: 8. The germline CDR1 and CDR2 sequences are MDHEN and SYDVKM. This chain's CDR3 is CASSPAGGPGNEQFF. The CDR3 DNA follows: TGTGCCAGCAGTCCAGCGGGAGGGCCGGGGAATGAGCAGTTCTTC.

This clonotype was found many times. This beta chain is off target for a library built for alpha chains, so its abundance means little. V gene TRBV7-2 combines with J gene TRBJ1-2; D unclear. Trimming pared 11 bases from V and 4 bases from J, leaving 20 bases between. Germline CDR1 reads SGHTA; CDR2 reads FQGNSA. CDR3 length: 14 amino acids. Written as DNA, the CDR3 is TGTGCCTGGGCAGACCGCATAACATCCTATGGCTACACCTTC. Translating gives CAWADRITSYGYTF.